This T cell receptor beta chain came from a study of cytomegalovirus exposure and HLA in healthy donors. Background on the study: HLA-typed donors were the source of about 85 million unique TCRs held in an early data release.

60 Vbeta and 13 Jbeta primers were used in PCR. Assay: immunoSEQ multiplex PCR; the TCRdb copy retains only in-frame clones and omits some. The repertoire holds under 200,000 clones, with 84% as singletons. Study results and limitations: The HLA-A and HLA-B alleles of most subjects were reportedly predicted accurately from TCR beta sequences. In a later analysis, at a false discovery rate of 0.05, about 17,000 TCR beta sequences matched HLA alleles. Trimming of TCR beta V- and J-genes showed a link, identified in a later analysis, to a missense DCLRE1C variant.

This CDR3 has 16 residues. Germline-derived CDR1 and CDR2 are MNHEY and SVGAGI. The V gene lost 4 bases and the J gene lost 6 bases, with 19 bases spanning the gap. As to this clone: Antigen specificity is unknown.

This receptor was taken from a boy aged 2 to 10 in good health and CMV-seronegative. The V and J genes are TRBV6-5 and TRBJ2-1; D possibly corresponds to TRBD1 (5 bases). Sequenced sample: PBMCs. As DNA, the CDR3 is TGTGCCAGCAGTTTGACAGCAAATCCAAGGGGCAATGAGCAGTTCTTC. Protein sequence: CASSLTANPRGNEQFF.